This entry concerns a single TCR beta chain. This clonotype occurred a few times. Its recognized antigen is unknown. No much larger clonotype is one base removed from it; base qualities were not supplied. Taken from the germline V gene, the CDR1 and CDR2 loops are ENHRY and SYGVKD. Spanning cysteine to phenylalanine, the CDR3 consists of 15 amino acids. Of all the DNA, just the CDR3 is kept, 45 bases in frame from base 1. V loses 0 bases, J loses 8 bases, and the germline ends lie 16 bases apart. Amplification of TCR beta CDR3 regions was carried out from RNA transcripts. A first-round RT-PCR of the TCR CDR3 used the HTBI primer set with the Qiagen OneStep RT-PCR kit. A second multiplex PCR round built the libraries, followed by size selection and purification. Sequencing of the libraries was done on an Illumina HiSeq2000 using paired-end 100 bp reads. The original pipeline was this. SOAPnuke was used to process the raw data, removing reads that contained adapters or uncalled bases, had a mean Phred below 15, or lacked an exact match to the constant primer or identifier. COPE v1.2.5 was used to merge high-quality paired reads, and clonotypes were defined as unique nucleotide sequences. Clonotypes were aligned to IMGT TRBV, TRBD and TRBJ reference segments using MiTCR v1.1. The analysis included only V-J combinations with a frequency above 0.0001, which together covered 99% to 99.2% of the repertoires. The TCS score was defined as the ratio of F50 (clonal expansion) to E x V (chaos), calculated using BLOSUM62-based TCRdist between CDR3 peptides within each V-J. Welch's t-statistics and random forest reduced 500 to 650 V-J features to 10 to 15, which were used in a naive Bayes classifier (R e1071). Thyroid-blood repertoire similarity was quantified with the Morisita-Horn index. TCRdb applied fastp at Q25 and MiXCR to the public reads, then kept only in-frame beta chains. Records with the same CDR3 protein are collapsed into one entry carrying the most frequent genes and DNA. The V and J calls and clone size come from TCRdb's table, not from the authors' own analysis. The sample data list roughly 500,000 distinct CDR3 sequences, and over 35% of these were observed just once. The ten largest clones represent about 45% of the sample.

Exclusion was applied to patients with uncontrolled infections, other autoimmune diseases, pregnancy or lactation. Diagnoses relied on clinical symptoms, serum thyroxine and TRAb, thyroid ultrasound and orbital computed tomography. Total RNA was extracted with Trizol reagent, and quality was checked on an Agilent 2100 Bioanalyzer. This sample was included in a study of T cells in Graves' hyperthyroidism and ophthalmopathy (dated by TCRdb to between 2018 and 2021). Looking at the study overall: To identify distinguishing TCR V-J signatures, a discovery cohort of 90 to 100 patients was used, comprising some 45 with Graves' ophthalmopathy and some 60 with stable Graves' hyperthyroidism. An independent validation cohort of around 20 hyperthyroidism patients and about 16 patients who later progressed to ophthalmopathy tested prospective prediction of ophthalmopathy. In six Graves' hyperthyroidism patients, the study also compared T-cell repertoires from thyroid tissue with T-cell repertoires from blood. After sampling, hyperthyroidism patients received methimazole starting at 30 mg daily, and ophthalmopathy patients received high-dose intravenous methylprednisolone. For training and testing, the 100 or so patients in the discovery cohort were randomly divided in a 7:3 ratio. TCR Vbeta CDR3 sequencing of roughly 140 peripheral blood samples (over 40 ophthalmopathy, around 80 hyperthyroidism and roughly 17 progressor patients) is reported in the paper.

Beyond this particular receptor, the publication reports: Most expanded thyroid clonotypes (frequency above 0.001) were also detected in blood, a finding suggesting that blood repertoires may reflect thyroid immune responses. Sample size was not statistically predetermined, and investigators were not blinded to group allocation. In cross-validation, a model built on a 13 V-J signature told ophthalmopathy apart from stable hyperthyroidism with less than 90% sensitivity and about 81% specificity, and in testing the same model reached 80%/75%. In validation, the model predicted progression to ophthalmopathy with just under 71% sensitivity and approximately 74% specificity, a median of roughly seven months before onset.

The TCR comes from an adult woman with Graves' disease, either hyperthyroidism or ophthalmopathy (not recorded which). The sequenced sample consisted of peripheral blood or thyroid tissue (not recorded which). The sequence is built from TRBV10-3 and TRBJ1-2; no D segment can be confidently identified. The CDR3 sequence is CAISESFQLYGGYTF. The DNA sequence reads TGTGCCATCAGTGAGTCGTTTCAACTATACGGAGGCTACACCTTC.